This T cell receptor (beta chain) was recorded in a study of neoadjuvant anti-PD-1 for oral cavity cancer. Profiling relied on immunoSEQ multiplex PCR, and the TCRdb table lists in-frame clones only, not all of them. The sample contains over 15,000 clones, around 72% of which appear only once. These newly diagnosed stage II-IVA oral cavity squamous cell carcinoma patients had no prior systemic or radiation treatment. No culture or expansion preceded analysis of these blood cells. Study-level results: Treg/Th17 ratio rose with pretreatment blood and fell with post-treatment tumor TCRbeta clonality. Only three patients per response group were TCR-analyzed; validation needed.

Regarding this clone: Its matching antigen is unknown.

The source material was PBMCs, sampled before nivolumab (anti-PD-1) treatment. The clonotype originates from a person aged 40 to 85 with oral cavity squamous cell carcinoma.

CDR3 amino acids: CASSLGGQNNEKLFF. The CDR3 bases are TGCGCCAGCAGCTTAGGGGGACAGAACAATGAAAAACTGTTTTTT. This sequence joins TRBV5-1 and TRBJ1-4, with TRBD1 matching over 7 bases. The CDR3 contains 15 residues. Germline CDR1 SGHRS, CDR2 YFSETQ. Unmatched junction bases numbered 6, after V lost 2 bases and J lost 5 bases.